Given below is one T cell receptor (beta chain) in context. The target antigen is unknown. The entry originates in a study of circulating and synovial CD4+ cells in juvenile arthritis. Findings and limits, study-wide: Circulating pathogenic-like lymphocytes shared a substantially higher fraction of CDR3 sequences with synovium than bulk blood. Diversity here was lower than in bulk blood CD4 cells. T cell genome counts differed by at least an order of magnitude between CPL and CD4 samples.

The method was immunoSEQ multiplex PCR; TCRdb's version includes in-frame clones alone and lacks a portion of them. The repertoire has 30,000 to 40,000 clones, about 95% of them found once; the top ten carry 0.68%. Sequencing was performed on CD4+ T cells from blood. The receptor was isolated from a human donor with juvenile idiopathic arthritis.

CDR3 in DNA: TGTGCCAGCAGCTTAACTCCAGCGGCCAATGAGCAGTTCTTC. Amino acid sequence: CASSLTPAANEQFF. The gene calls are TRBV7-3 and TRBJ2-1; the D gene is possibly TRBD2 (5 bases). Per germline, CDR1 SGHTA and CDR2 FQGTGA. The CDR3 is made up of 14 amino acids. V lost 0 bases and J lost 6, with 9 bases in between. Variable domain in full (rest from reference TRBV7-3 and TRBJ2-1): GAGVSQTPSNKVTEKGKYVELRCDPISGHTALYWYRQSLGQGPEFLIYFQGTGAADDSGLPNDRFFAVRPEGSVSTLKIQRTERGDSAVYLCASSLTPAANEQFFGPGTRLTVL.